Following are 9 T cell receptor beta chains from one sample sequenced in a study of blood T cell repertoires in COVID-19 (dated by TCRdb to about 2020). The library was built by means of the immunoSEQ multiplex PCR assay. TCRdb retrieved this table from immuneACCESS and kept in-frame rearrangements only. Not all clones are present; in checked studies, unresolved V genes account for under half, and no reason is known for the remainder. This sample holds under 250,000 clones; approximately 81% were observed only once. The ten largest account for roughly 8% of the sample. Input material: peripheral blood. The receptors shown here come from a woman of 80 years or more with acute or convalescent COVID-19.

Details on this clone: Other DNA sequences in this sample translate to the same CDR3. The chain couples TRBV19 to TRBJ1-3; 9 positions agree with TRBD1. Per the germline V gene, CDR1 is LNHDA and CDR2 is SQIVND (reference sequence). CDR3 length: 14 residues. The V gene end was trimmed by 6 bases and the J gene end by 4 bases; junction bases not matched to a gene: 4. CDR3 protein: CASRTGGSGNTIYF. For the CDR3, the DNA is TGTGCCAGTAGGACAGGGGGTTCAGGAAACACCATATATTTT.

This chain joins TRBV21-1 and TRBJ1-5; the D call TRBD1 from the table was never checked on the DNA. TRBV21-1 is given as a pseudogene. The CDR3 length is 18 residues. The CDR3 DNA sequence: TGTGCCAGCAGCAAAGCGGAGACAGGGCCCCTTATCAATCAGCCCCAGCATTTT. Translation gives CASSKAETGPLINQPQHF.

The V gene is TRBV7-8, the J gene TRBJ2-1, with TRBD2 matching over 11 bases. This CDR3 spans 15 amino acids. Germline assignment: CDR1 SGHVS and CDR2 FQNEAQ. Trimming cost V 5 bases and J 3 bases; bases outside gene matches: 3. In DNA, the CDR3 is TGTGCCAGCAGCGTTAGCGGGGGGGTCTACAATGAGCAGTTCTTC. Translating gives CASSVSGGVYNEQFF.

The V and J genes are TRBV13 and TRBJ2-6, with D perhaps TRBD1 (5 bases). The ends were cut back, 5 bases at V and 0 bases at J, with 17 bases in the middle. The CDR3 runs 18 residues. Looked up from germline, CDR1 is PRHDT and CDR2 is FYEKMQ (reference sequence). In nucleotides, the CDR3 is TGTGCCAGCAGCCCAAGAAGGGGATACTCCTCTGGGGCCAACGTCCTGACTTTC. Its translation: CASSPRRGYSSGANVLTF.

This chain connects TRBV7-9 to TRBJ1-4; 8 bases align to TRBD1. The CDR3 is made up of 15 amino acids. Trimming cost V 5 bases and J 8 bases; bases outside gene matches: 10. Per the germline V gene, CDR1 is SEHNR and CDR2 is FQNEAQ (reference sequence). The chain's CDR3 is CASSPDRVRGEKLFF. The CDR3 DNA sequence: TGTGCCAGCAGCCCGGACAGGGTTAGGGGCGAAAAACTGTTTTTT.

The table lists this clone with a few counts. The rearrangement uses TRBV4-2 and TRBJ2-7; D might be TRBD1 (5 bases). CDR1 is LGHNA and CDR2 is YNFKEQ in the germline V gene. The V and J ends lost 5 bases and 3 bases respectively, with 11 bases between them. This CDR3 comprises 13 residues. The CDR3 nucleotides read TGTGCCAGCAGCGCAGGACAAAGCTACGAGCAGTACTTC. Encoded protein: CASSAGQSYEQYF.

About this clone: Other DNA sequences from this sample encode an identical CDR3 as well. The rearrangement links TRBV5-1 to TRBJ2-5; TRBD2 matches 12 bases. Germline V CDR1 and CDR2: SGHRS, YFSETQ. CDR3 size: 16 residues. Trimming took 0 bases from V and 2 from J; bases not matched to a gene: 2. This chain's CDR3 is CASSLAGTSGQETQYF. CDR3 nucleotide sequence: TGCGCCAGCAGCTTGGCCGGGACTAGCGGGCAAGAGACCCAGTACTTC.

This chain links TRBV11-3 with TRBJ1-6; 7 bases agree with TRBD1. This CDR3 has 16 residues. V shed 4 bases, J shed 5 bases, and the junction held 8 bases outside the gene matches. From germline, CDR1 is SGHNT and CDR2 YENEEA. The CDR3 protein is CASSYLLGQDNSPLHF. As DNA, the CDR3 is TGTGCCAGCAGCTACCTTCTCGGACAGGATAATTCACCCCTCCACTTT.

V is TRBV4-1 and J is TRBJ2-7; tentative D call: TRBD2 (5 bases). V was cut by 1 base and J by 0 bases, with 10 bases left in between. CDR1 MGHRA and CDR2 YSYEKL come from the germline V gene. The CDR3 contains 15 residues. CDR3: CASSQVTGSSYEQYF. Here the CDR3 DNA reads TGCGCCAGCAGCCAAGTAACGGGGAGCTCCTACGAGCAGTACTTC.